Here is one T cell receptor beta chain with its context. Its recognized antigen is unknown. This clone may be a read error of a much larger clone one base away. This entry belongs to a study of response to subunit inactivated influenza vaccine (dated by TCRdb to between 2017 and 2018). Regarding the complete study: The study used deep quantitative T cell receptor repertoire profiling to track responses to a trivalent subunit inactivated influenza vaccine. On the study overall, not on this receptor specifically: It was suggested by the authors that each seasonal influenza vaccination may recruit only a limited number of new T cells.

Sequences SGHRS (CDR1) and YFSETQ (CDR2) are obtained from the germline V gene. V has 4 bases trimmed and J has 4 bases trimmed; junction bases matching no gene number 9. CDR3 length: 16 amino acids, cysteine to phenylalanine. Only the CDR3 DNA is retained, 48 bases long and in frame from the first base. The library was obtained by RT-PCR. The listed sequencing device is Illumina HiSeq 2500. TCRdb reanalyzed the raw reads on its own, using fastp at Q25 for trimming and MiXCR for clone calling, and kept in-frame beta chains. Identical CDR3 protein sequences are pooled into one entry, listed with their most common genes and DNA. Within this sample are over 150,000 distinct CDR3 sequences, with around 9.9% of them counted one time only. The ten largest clones represent 12% of the sample. Read against the paper, the sample's time point label means: approximately 40 days after influenza vaccine administration.

The starting material was non-naive T cells sorted from PBMCs, obtained more than 35 days after vaccination. The label giving this sample's cell subset or site can be read as: memory T cell fraction. This TCR came from a man aged 45-65 years who received an inactivated influenza vaccine. Donor details come from another sample of the same person, matched by shared clones. Here the chain combines TRBV5-1 and TRBJ2-3; 10 bases in the middle match TRBD2. The CDR3 protein is CASSQSQAGGPDTQYF. The bases are TGCGCCAGCAGCCAAAGCCAAGCGGGAGGGCCAGATACGCAGTATTTT.